The rows below give T cell receptor beta chains drawn from one sample of a study of blood T cells in healthy people across ages. TCRdb analysed the 5' RACE reads with MiXCR anew, one entry per CDR3 protein. The data contain 700,000 or so distinct CDR3 sequences, 40% to 45% of them singletons. Specimen: blood. Receptor source: an older man in good health. Both conserved end residues are part of each CDR3. The order of the fields is V gene, D gene, J gene, clone size, CDR3 DNA, CDR3 protein. D genes are given only for firm matches. Only part of the rows carry a size: once, few, many, or a class if the clone is expanded.

>TRBV29-1|TRBD2|TRBJ2-3|NA
TGCAGCGCCGGCGGTCCATACCGGGGGGGCACAGATACGCAGTATTTT
CSAGGPYRGGTDTQYF
>TRBV5-1|TRBD1|TRBJ2-1|few
TGCGCCAGCAGCTTTGGACAGGGAGCGGGCAATGAGCAGTTCTTC
CASSFGQGAGNEQFF
>TRBV6-2/TRBV6-3|TRBD1|TRBJ2-1|NA
TGTGCCAGCAGCGGGACAGGGAAAAACAATGAGCAGTTCTTC
CASSGTGKNNEQFF
>TRBV6-2/TRBV6-3|NA|TRBJ2-5|few
TGTGCCAGCAGTCGGGACCCGCGGACCCAGTACTTC
CASSRDPRTQYF
>TRBV21-1|NA|TRBJ1-6|many
TGTGCCAGCAGGGAGAAAGGTCCGGGACAGGGTAATTCACCCCTCCACTTT
CASREKGPGQGNSPLHF
>TRBV24-1|NA|TRBJ1-2|few
TGTGCCACCAGTCAACCAGGGTCGAGAGGCTACACCTTC
CATSQPGSRGYTF
>TRBV5-1|NA|TRBJ2-1|NA
TGCGCCAGCAGCGTGGCGGGGAACAATGAGCAGTTCTTC
CASSVAGNNEQFF
>TRBV9|TRBD2|TRBJ2-1|NA
TGTGCCAGCAGCGTAACGACTAGCGGGGCAGAGCAGTTCTTC
CASSVTTSGAEQFF
>TRBV7-3|NA|TRBJ2-3|few
TGTGCCAGCAGCTTAACGGCAGGGGTAGATACGCAGTATTTT
CASSLTAGVDTQYF
>TRBV4-3|TRBD2|TRBJ2-3|NA
TGCGCCAGCAGCCAAGATAGACGGGGGGAAGATACGCAGTATTTT
CASSQDRRGEDTQYF
>TRBV7-2|TRBD1|TRBJ2-5|NA
TGTGCCAGCAGCATTTCCGGGACAGGGGTAGAGACCCAGTACTTC
CASSISGTGVETQYF
>TRBV27|TRBD1|TRBJ2-7|NA
TGTGCCAGCAGTTTACTCGGGACAGGGGGCTTCGAGCAGTACTTC
CASSLLGTGGFEQYF
>TRBV7-2|NA|TRBJ2-1|few
TGTGCCAGCAGCCCATACAGAATCCAGGATGAGCAGTTCTTC
CASSPYRIQDEQFF
>TRBV20-1|TRBD2|TRBJ2-1|NA
TGCAGTGCTACAACCGGGACTGGCGGGAGTAATGAGCAGTTCTTC
CSATTGTGGSNEQFF
>TRBV6-5|TRBD2|TRBJ2-5|NA
TGTGCCAGCAGTTACTCCGGTGGGGGGGGGAGGGAGACCCAGTACTTC
CASSYSGGGGRETQYF
>TRBV7-2|TRBD1|TRBJ1-5|few
TGTGCCAGCAGCTTAGTGGCGAGGACAGGCGGCAATCAGCCCCAGCATTTT
CASSLVARTGGNQPQHF
>TRBV30|TRBD2|TRBJ2-7|few
TGTGCCTGGAGTGTACGGTCAGAGCTAGCGGGGTGCGAGCAGTACTTC
CAWSVRSELAGCEQYF
>TRBV6-2/TRBV6-3|NA|TRBJ2-2|few
TGTGCCAGCAGTTACCAGCCAGGGGCCGGGGAGCTGTTTTTT
CASSYQPGAGELFF
>TRBV20-1|TRBD2|TRBJ2-3|NA
TGCAGTGCTAAGCGGGGGGGGTGGTCAGATACGCAGTATTTT
CSAKRGGWSDTQYF
>TRBV20-1|NA|TRBJ1-5|NA
TGCAGTGCTGGACCCCTGGGAGGTTTCAATCAGCCCCAGCATTTT
CSAGPLGGFNQPQHF